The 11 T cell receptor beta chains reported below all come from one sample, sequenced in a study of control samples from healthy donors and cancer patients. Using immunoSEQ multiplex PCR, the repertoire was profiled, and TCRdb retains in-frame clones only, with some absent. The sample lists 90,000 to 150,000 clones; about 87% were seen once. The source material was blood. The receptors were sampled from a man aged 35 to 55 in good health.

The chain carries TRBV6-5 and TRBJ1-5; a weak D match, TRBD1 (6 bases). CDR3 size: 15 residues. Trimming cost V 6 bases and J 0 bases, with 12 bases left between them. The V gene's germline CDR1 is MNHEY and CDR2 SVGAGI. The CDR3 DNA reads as TGTGCCAGCAGACCGGGACAATATAGCAATCAGCCCCAGCATTTT. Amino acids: CASRPGQYSNQPQHF.

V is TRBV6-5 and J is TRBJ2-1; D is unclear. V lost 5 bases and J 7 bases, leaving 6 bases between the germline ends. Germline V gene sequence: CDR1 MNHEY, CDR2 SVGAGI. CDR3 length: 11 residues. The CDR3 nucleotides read TGTGCCAGCAGTCTCGGGAATGAGCAGTTCTTC. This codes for CASSLGNEQFF.

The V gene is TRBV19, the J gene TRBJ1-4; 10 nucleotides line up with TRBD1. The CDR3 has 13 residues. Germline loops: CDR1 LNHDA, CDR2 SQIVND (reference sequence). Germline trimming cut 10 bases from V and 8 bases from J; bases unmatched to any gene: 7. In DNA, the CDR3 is TGTGCCACCAGACAGGGGGCGGGCGAAAAACTGTTTTTT. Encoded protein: CATRQGAGEKLFF.

The CDR3 is CASSEIPGQHSPLHF. CDR3 DNA: TGTGCCAGCAGTGAGATCCCGGGACAGCATTCACCCCTCCACTTT. The chain combines TRBV6-4 with TRBJ1-6, with 7 bases fitting TRBD1. In germline, CDR1 is MRHNA, CDR2 SNTAGT. The CDR3 totals 15 residues. The junction had 7 bases not matched to a gene; V was cut back by 3 bases and J by 8 bases.

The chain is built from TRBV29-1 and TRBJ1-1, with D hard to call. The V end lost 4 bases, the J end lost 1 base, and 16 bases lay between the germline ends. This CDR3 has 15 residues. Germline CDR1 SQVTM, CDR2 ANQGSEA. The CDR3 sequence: CSVVFLVRSNTEAFF. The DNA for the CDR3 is TGCAGCGTTGTCTTCCTTGTGCGGTCGAACACTGAAGCTTTCTTT.

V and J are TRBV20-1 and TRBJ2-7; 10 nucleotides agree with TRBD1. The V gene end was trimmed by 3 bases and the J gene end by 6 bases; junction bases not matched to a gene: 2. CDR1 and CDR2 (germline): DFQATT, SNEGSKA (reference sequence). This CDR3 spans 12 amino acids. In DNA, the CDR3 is TGCAGTGCTAGTAGGGACAGGGGCGAGCAGTACTTC. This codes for CSASRDRGEQYF.

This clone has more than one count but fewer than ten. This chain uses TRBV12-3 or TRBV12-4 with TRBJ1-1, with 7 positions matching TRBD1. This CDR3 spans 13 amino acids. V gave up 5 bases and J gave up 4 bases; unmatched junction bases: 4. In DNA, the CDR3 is TGTGCCAGCAGTCCCGCAGGGGGCACTGAAGCTTTCTTT. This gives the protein CASSPAGGTEAFF.

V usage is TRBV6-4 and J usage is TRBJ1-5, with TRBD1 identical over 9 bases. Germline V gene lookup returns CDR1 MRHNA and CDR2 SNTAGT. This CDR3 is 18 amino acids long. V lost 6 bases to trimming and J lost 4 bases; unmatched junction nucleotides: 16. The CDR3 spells CASSGTGKWKWRNQPQHF. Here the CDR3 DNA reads TGTGCCAGCAGCGGGACAGGGAAATGGAAGTGGCGGAATCAGCCCCAGCATTTT.

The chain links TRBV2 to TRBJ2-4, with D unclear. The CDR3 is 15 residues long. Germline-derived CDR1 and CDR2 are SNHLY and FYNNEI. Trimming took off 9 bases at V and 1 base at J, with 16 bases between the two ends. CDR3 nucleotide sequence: TGTGCCAGTACATGGAACTTGGGGGCCAAAAACATTCAGTACTTC. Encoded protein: CASTWNLGAKNIQYF.

CDR3 region: CASSLTPGNQETQYF. Written as DNA, the CDR3 is TGCGCCAGCAGCTTGACCCCAGGGAACCAAGAGACCCAGTACTTC. The chain recombines TRBV5-1 with TRBJ2-5; D may be TRBD1 (5 bases). V was cut by 1 base and J by 0 bases, with 10 bases left in between. The CDR3 length is 15 residues. Looked up from germline, CDR1 is SGHRS and CDR2 is YFSETQ.

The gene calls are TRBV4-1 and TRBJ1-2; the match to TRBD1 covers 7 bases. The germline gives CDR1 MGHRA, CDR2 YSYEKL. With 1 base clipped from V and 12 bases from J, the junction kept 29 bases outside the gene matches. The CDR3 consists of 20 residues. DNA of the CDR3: TGCGCCAGCAGCCAAGTTTTGAGGGGGACAGCTGAATTCCCCCACTATGTTAACACCTTC. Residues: CASSQVLRGTAEFPHYVNTF.